These 9 T cell receptor beta chains originate from one sample sequenced in a study of blood T cell repertoires in COVID-19. Only in-frame clones appear in the TCRdb table, and some are missing; sequencing was by immunoSEQ multiplex PCR. This table has a few hundred thousand clones, over 75% appearing once. Sequenced sample: PBMCs or T cells enriched from blood (not recorded which). The receptor set was obtained from a man aged 25 to 45 who had recovered from COVID-19.

This clone was picked up a small number of times. The V gene is TRBV5-1, the J gene TRBJ1-5; D not certain. The CDR3 has 15 residues. Germline CDR1 reads SGHRS; CDR2 reads YFSETQ. The ends were cut back, 0 bases at V and 4 bases at J, with 11 bases in the middle. The CDR3 bases are TGCGCCAGCAGCTTGGGAGGGCGGCGGAATCAGCCCCAGCATTTT. As protein: CASSLGGRRNQPQHF.

The rearrangement links TRBV5-6 to TRBJ2-7; TRBD1 is a possible D gene (5 bases). V was shortened by 4 bases and J by 3 bases, with 11 bases between the two germline ends. CDR3 length equals 13 residues. In germline, CDR1 is SGHDT, CDR2 YYEEEE. This CDR3 reads CASSGQGSYEQYF. In DNA, the CDR3 is TGTGCCAGCAGCGGGCAGGGCAGCTACGAGCAGTACTTC.

The chain couples TRBV4-1 to TRBJ1-3; 7 nucleotides line up with TRBD1. CDR1 is MGHRA and CDR2 is YSYEKL in the germline V gene. V lost 4 bases and J lost 0; bases outside the gene matches: 18. The CDR3 length is 20 residues. The CDR3 coding sequence is TGCGCCAGCAGCCCGACATTCAGGGGCGACAGGGTCCACTCTGGAAACACCATATATTTT. Protein sequence: CASSPTFRGDRVHSGNTIYF.

The chain joins TRBV28 to TRBJ2-7; TRBD1 is a possible D gene (5 bases). The V end was cut by 4 bases, the J end by 5 bases, with 15 bases between. CDR1 and CDR2 (germline): MDHEN, SYDVKM. CDR3 length equals 14 residues. The CDR3 protein is CASSSSGEGDEQYF. As DNA, the CDR3 is TGTGCCAGCAGTTCGTCCGGTGAAGGGGACGAGCAGTACTTC.

The V gene is TRBV28, the J gene TRBJ1-5, with 8 bases identical to TRBD1. The germline V gene encodes CDR1 MDHEN and CDR2 SYDVKM. Germline trimming cut 6 bases from V and 5 bases from J; bases unmatched to any gene: 9. The CDR3 has 15 amino acids. CDR3 region: CASSSIGQGYQPQHF. Here the CDR3 DNA reads TGTGCCAGCAGCTCTATAGGACAGGGTTATCAGCCCCAGCATTTT.

The chain carries TRBV29-1 and TRBJ1-2; no definite D call. V lost 4 bases and J lost 8, with 17 bases in between. There are 13 residues in the CDR3. Germline V gene lookup returns CDR1 SQVTM and CDR2 ANQGSEA. The CDR3 DNA sequence: TGCAGCGTTGCTAACGCCGACCGAGGGGGCTACACCTTC. It encodes CSVANADRGGYTF.

The chain carries TRBV16 and TRBJ2-1; the match to TRBD2 covers 7 bases. The CDR3 spans 15 residues. The junction had 1 base not matched to a gene; V was cut back by 0 bases and J by 2 bases. Germline loops: CDR1 KGHSY, CDR2 FQNENV. The CDR3: CASSQSRGAYNEQFF. Written as DNA, the CDR3 is TGTGCCAGCAGCCAATCCCGGGGGGCCTACAATGAGCAGTTCTTC.

The rearrangement links TRBV5-1 to TRBJ1-2; 8 bases are shared with TRBD1. This CDR3 contains 13 residues. V gave up 5 bases and J gave up 8 bases; unmatched junction bases: 8. Looked up from germline, CDR1 is SGHRS and CDR2 is YFSETQ. As DNA, the CDR3 is TGCGCCAGCAGTCTGGACAGGGCCTGGGGCTACACCTTC. This translates into CASSLDRAWGYTF. Full variable domain (rest looked up from reference TRBV5-1 and TRBJ1-2): KAGVTQTPRYLIKTRGQQVTLSCSPISGHRSVSWYQQTPGQGLQFLFEYFSETQRNKGNFPGRFSGRQFSNSRSEMNVSTLELGDSALYLCASSLDRAWGYTFGSGTRLTVV.

J is TRBJ1-3 and V is TRBV29-1; 9 bases are a match to TRBD1. The CDR3 contains 15 residues. From germline, CDR1 is SQVTM and CDR2 ANQGSEA. V trimming: 6 bases; J trimming: 4 bases; junction bases outside the gene matches: 10. CDR3 in amino acids: CSVRVWTGDGNTIYF. The CDR3 coding sequence is TGCAGCGTCCGTGTCTGGACAGGGGACGGAAACACCATATATTTT.